This T cell receptor beta chain appears in the sequencing data of a study of human T cells and chemical hapten exposure. The CDR3 has 12 residues. Germline lookup yields CDR1 SNHLY and CDR2 FYNNEI. V shed 8 bases and J shed 3 bases, with 8 bases lying between them. This clonotype has only a few counts. Its specificity is not known. The study, taken as a whole, reports: PT1 expanded TCR counts correlated positively with patch test score.

Noted time point: patch test 2, 6 weeks after DPC sensitization. Stated treatment: therapeutic diphenylcyclopropenone sensitization with weekly scalp DPC. A single record per CDR3 protein comes from TCRdb applying MiXCR to the RACE reads. The sample has tens of thousands of distinct CDR3 sequences, about 10% seen once. This rearrangement joins TRBV2 to TRBJ1-3; D perhaps matches TRBD1 (5 bases). The sequence was obtained from a woman aged 25 to 39 with alopecia areata. Some clones in this sample may be carry-over from other donors' samples. The source was whole blood, collected in connection with sensitization to the hapten diphenylcyclopropenone (DPC). The CDR3 spells CASLDSGNTIYF. CDR3 in DNA: TGTGCCAGCCTCGACAGTGGAAACACCATATATTTT.